The source of this T cell receptor beta chain is a study of shared T cell receptors in the human thymus. This clone appeared once. V shed 1 base, J shed 6 bases, and the junction held 11 bases outside the gene matches. Germline CDR1 MNHNS, CDR2 SASEGT. CDR3 length equals 17 residues. Produced via immunoSEQ multiplex PCR; TCRdb's table is partial and in-frame only. The table lists about 540,000 clones, around 82% of them singletons. Another study also made use of these data, one on human thymus T cells. This second study notes: Donor material was obtained from healthy Finnish infants undergoing corrective surgery for congenital heart defects. Thymus tissue was removed during corrective cardiac surgery.

The sample consisted of thymocytes. J is TRBJ1-2 and V is TRBV6-1; the match to TRBD1 covers 10 bases. This TCR derives from a boy less than two years old with a congenital heart defect. The CDR3 nucleotides are TGTGCCAGCAGTGAAGGGGAGACAGGGGGCTCGCTCGATGGCTACACCTTC. As protein: CASSEGETGGSLDGYTF.